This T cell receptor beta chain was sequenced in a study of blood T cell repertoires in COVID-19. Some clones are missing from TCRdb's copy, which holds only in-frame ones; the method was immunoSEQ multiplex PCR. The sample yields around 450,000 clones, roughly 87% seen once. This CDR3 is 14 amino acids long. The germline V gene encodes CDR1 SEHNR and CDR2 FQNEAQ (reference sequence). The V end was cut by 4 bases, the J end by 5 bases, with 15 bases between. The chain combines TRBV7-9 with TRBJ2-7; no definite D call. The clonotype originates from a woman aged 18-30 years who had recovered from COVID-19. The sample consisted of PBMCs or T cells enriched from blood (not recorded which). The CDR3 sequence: CASSSPEAPDEQYF. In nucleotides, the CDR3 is TGTGCCAGCAGCTCCCCCGAGGCTCCGGACGAGCAGTACTTC.